These 30 T cell receptor beta chains originate from one sample sequenced in a study of blood T cell repertoires in COVID-19. Produced via immunoSEQ multiplex PCR; TCRdb's table is partial and in-frame only. The table lists more than 150,000 clones, around 80% of them singletons, with 10% to 15% in the top ten. Sample: PBMCs or T cells enriched from blood (not recorded which). The source is an older woman who had recovered from COVID-19.

This clone appeared a few times. The J gene is TRBJ2-2, the V gene TRBV3-1 (or the pseudogene TRBV3-2); TRBD1 might be the D (5 bases). Germline CDR1 and CDR2: LGHDT and YNNKEL (reference sequence). The CDR3 is made up of 16 amino acids. Trimming removed 2 bases from V and 1 base from J, with 11 bases in between. The CDR3 reads CASSQQSTVNTGELFF. The DNA of the CDR3 is TGTGCCAGCAGCCAACAATCGACAGTGAACACCGGGGAGCTGTTTTTT.

This clone was detected only once. This chain uses TRBV6-2 or TRBV6-3 with TRBJ1-1; no reliable D call. The germline CDR1 and CDR2 sequences are MNHEY and SVGEGT. V dropped 4 bases and J dropped 5 bases, with 11 bases sitting between them. The CDR3 loop spans 13 amino acids. The CDR3 loop reads CASSFARETEAFF. The CDR3 DNA is TGTGCCAGCAGTTTCGCGAGGGAGACTGAAGCTTTCTTT.

The rearrangement links TRBV29-1 to TRBJ2-7, with D possibly matching TRBD1 (6 bases). V lost 5 bases and J 3 bases, leaving 14 bases between the germline ends. Germline V lookup: CDR1 SQVTM, CDR2 ANQGSEA. The CDR3 is 13 amino acids. The CDR3 reads CSVLQGSLYEQYF. The CDR3, as DNA: TGCAGCGTTCTCCAGGGGTCGCTCTACGAGCAGTACTTC.

The V call is TRBV4-2, the J call TRBJ2-1, with 8 bases identical to TRBD2. This CDR3 is 16 amino acids long. Losses at the gene ends were 3 bases for V and 5 bases for J; bases not matched to a gene: 9. The germline gives CDR1 LGHNA, CDR2 YNFKEQ. CDR3 in amino acids: CASSQWAAGENNEQFF. The CDR3, as DNA: TGTGCCAGCAGCCAGTGGGCAGCGGGAGAAAACAATGAGCAGTTCTTC.

CDR3: CASSYTRESTDTQYF. The CDR3 DNA reads TGTGCCAGCAGTTACACCCGGGAGAGCACAGATACGCAGTATTTT. The gene calls are TRBV6-5 and TRBJ2-3; TRBD2 is a possible D gene (6 bases). Germline values: CDR1 MNHEY, CDR2 SVGAGI. The V gene lost 2 bases and the J gene lost 0 bases, with 9 bases spanning the gap. The CDR3 extends over 15 amino acids.

The chain recombines TRBV7-6 with TRBJ1-5; D remains unclear. V lost 6 bases to trimming and J lost 4 bases, with 10 bases between them. The CDR3 totals 13 residues. The germline V gene has CDR1 SGHVS and CDR2 FNYEAQ. The DNA of the CDR3 is TGTGCCAGCAGTACTGACTGGAATCAGCCCCAGCATTTT. This gives the protein CASSTDWNQPQHF.

The V gene is TRBV30, the J gene TRBJ1-3, with 7 bases matching TRBD1. Germline V gene data show CDR1 as GTSNPN and CDR2 as SVGIG (reference sequence). Losses at the gene ends were 2 bases for V and 0 bases for J; bases not matched to a gene: 1. This CDR3 region has 14 residues. The CDR3 DNA sequence: TGTGCCTGGAGTAGGGACAGCTCTGGAAACACCATATATTTT. Amino acid sequence: CAWSRDSSGNTIYF.

This clone has more than one count but fewer than ten. The V gene is TRBV7-9, the J gene TRBJ1-6; D is uncertain. The germline V gene encodes CDR1 SEHNR and CDR2 FQNEAQ (reference sequence). With 5 bases removed from V and 8 bases from J, the gap between germline ends came to 19 bases. There are 16 residues in the CDR3. In DNA form, the CDR3 reads TGTGCCAGCAGCCCGAGGTTAGGAACCGGGGATTCACCCCTCCACTTT. Translating gives CASSPRLGTGDSPLHF.

The V and J genes are TRBV5-4 and TRBJ2-7, with TRBD2 identical over 9 bases. The V and J ends lost 0 bases and 4 bases, in that order; junction bases with no gene match: 5. The CDR3 extends over 15 amino acids. Germline V gene sequence: CDR1 SGHNT, CDR2 YYREEE (reference sequence). CDR3 sequence reads: CASSLGREGEYEQYF. CDR3 coding DNA: TGTGCCAGCAGCTTGGGGCGGGAGGGAGAATACGAGCAGTACTTC.

The chain is built from TRBV24-1 and TRBJ1-2; D not resolved. The CDR3 loop spans 13 amino acids. The V and J ends lost 1 base and 8 bases respectively, with 10 bases between them. CDR1 KGHDR and CDR2 SFDVKD come from the germline V gene. This CDR3 is CATSDLAYAGYTF. The DNA of the CDR3 is TGTGCCACCAGTGATTTAGCCTACGCGGGCTACACCTTC.

This clone was detected only once. The gene calls are TRBV5-4 and TRBJ1-2; D is unclear. Germline values: CDR1 SGHNT, CDR2 YYREEE (reference sequence). The V end lost 4 bases, the J end lost 6 bases, and 13 bases lay between the germline ends. The CDR3 is made up of 13 amino acids. DNA of the CDR3: TGTGCCAGCAGCCGGGCGGGTTTAGATGGCTACACCTTC. Its protein is CASSRAGLDGYTF.

The V call is TRBV19, the J call TRBJ1-2; 8 positions agree with TRBD1. The ends lost 5 bases at V and 4 bases at J; junction bases unmatched: 6. This CDR3 is 14 amino acids long. Germline V gene sequence: CDR1 LNHDA, CDR2 SQIVND (reference sequence). The CDR3: CASSLRQGTYGYTF. The DNA for the CDR3 is TGTGCCAGTAGTCTACGACAGGGGACCTATGGCTACACCTTC.

This clone was found a few times. The chain recombines TRBV2 with TRBJ2-2, with TRBD2 matching over 10 bases. In germline, CDR1 is SNHLY, CDR2 FYNNEI. The V and J ends lost 0 bases and 7 bases, in that order; junction bases with no gene match: 8. The CDR3 sequence is 17 residues long. CDR3 loop: CASSEAGSGGAGGELFF. The CDR3 coding sequence is TGTGCCAGCAGTGAAGCGGGAAGCGGGGGGGCTGGCGGGGAGCTGTTTTTT.

The genes are TRBV29-1 and TRBJ2-1; the match to TRBD2 covers 8 bases. The germline gives CDR1 SQVTM, CDR2 ANQGSEA. V dropped 4 bases and J dropped 5; count of bases not matched to a gene: 7. The CDR3 is 14 residues long. The CDR3 DNA reads as TGCAGCGTTGCCGGGACTAGTGAGAACAATGAGCAGTTCTTC. Protein sequence: CSVAGTSENNEQFF.

The gene calls are TRBV7-3 and TRBJ1-1, with D perhaps matching TRBD1 (5 bases). Germline V gene lookup returns CDR1 SGHTA and CDR2 FQGTGA. This CDR3 region has 13 residues. V was shortened by 3 bases and J by 8 bases, with 13 bases between the two germline ends. CDR3 coding DNA: TGTGCCAGCAGCTTGAGGGACGCGGGAGAAGCTTTCTTT. This gives the protein CASSLRDAGEAFF. Using reference TRBV7-3 and TRBJ1-1 for the parts outside the CDR3, the full variable domain is GAGVSQTPSNKVTEKGKYVELRCDPISGHTALYWYRQSLGQGPEFLIYFQGTGAADDSGLPNDRFFAVRPEGSVSTLKIQRTERGDSAVYLCASSLRDAGEAFFGQGTRLTVV.

V gene TRBV5-1 combines with J gene TRBJ1-6; D ambiguous. V dropped 0 bases and J dropped 9 bases, with 10 bases sitting between them. Germline V gene data show CDR1 as SGHRS and CDR2 as YFSETQ. CDR3 length equals 14 residues. CDR3 in DNA: TGCGCCAGCAGCTTGGCCCACGGGAGTTCACCCCTCCACTTT. It yields the protein CASSLAHGSSPLHF.

This clone turned up a few times. This chain's CDR3 is CASSSYRGTADRYYGYTF. Here the CDR3 DNA reads TGCGCCAGCAGCTCGTACAGGGGCACCGCCGATCGGTACTATGGCTACACCTTC. The chain employs TRBV5-1 and TRBJ1-2; 7 bases fit TRBD1. Germline loops: CDR1 SGHRS, CDR2 YFSETQ. The CDR3 loop spans 18 amino acids. V lost 3 bases, J lost 3 bases, and 17 bases stayed unmatched.

The CDR3 is CASSPGTGESTEAFF. The CDR3 nucleotides are TGTGCCAGCTCACCAGGAACAGGGGAGTCCACTGAAGCTTTCTTT. The chain uses TRBV18 and TRBJ1-1; 7 positions agree with TRBD1. CDR1 is KGHSH, CDR2 LQKENI, per germline. The length of the CDR3 is 15 residues. Trimming removed 2 bases from V and 4 bases from J; junction bases left unmatched: 7. Looking up the rest from reference TRBV18 and TRBJ1-1 gives the full variable domain: NAGVMQNPRHLVRRRGQEARLRCSPMKGHSHVYWYRQLPEEGLKFMVYLQKENIIDESGMPKERFSAEFPKEGPSILRIQQVVRGDSAAYFCASSPGTGESTEAFFGQGTRLTVV.

The rearrangement uses TRBV12-3 or TRBV12-4 and TRBJ1-1, with D unclear. V was trimmed by 6 bases and J by 5 bases, leaving 10 bases between them. The CDR3 loop spans 12 amino acids. CDR3 in amino acids: CASSYPRTEAFF. CDR3 sequence (DNA): TGTGCCAGCAGCTATCCGAGGACTGAAGCTTTCTTT.

This chain uses TRBV11-2 with TRBJ2-7; 7 positions agree with TRBD1. J was trimmed by 5 bases and V by 7 bases; bases with no gene match: 8. From germline, CDR1 is SGHAT and CDR2 FQNNGV. This CDR3 spans 13 amino acids. CDR3 protein: CASTTGWVDEQYF. In DNA form, the CDR3 reads TGTGCCAGCACGACAGGGTGGGTTGACGAGCAGTACTTC.

A single count supports this clone. This CDR3 is CASSPRNPDRAGHGYTF. CDR3 nucleotides: TGTGCCAGCAGTCCCCGCAACCCTGATCGGGCGGGGCATGGCTACACCTTC. J is TRBJ1-2 and V is TRBV27; possible D gene TRBD1, 5 bases. The CDR3 length is 17 residues. Trimming took off 5 bases at V and 6 bases at J, with 25 bases between the two ends. Per the germline V gene, CDR1 is MNHEY and CDR2 is SMNVEV (reference sequence).

This rearrangement joins TRBV2 to TRBJ1-4; 9 bases map to TRBD1. Germline V CDR1 and CDR2: SNHLY, FYNNEI. This CDR3 spans 16 amino acids. Losses at the gene ends were 6 bases for V and 4 bases for J; bases not matched to a gene: 9. CDR3 nucleotides: TGTGCCAGCAGCACCCCCGGGACAGGGTTTAATGAAAAACTGTTTTTT. Protein sequence: CASSTPGTGFNEKLFF. Variable domain in full (rest from reference TRBV2 and TRBJ1-4): EPEVTQTPSHQVTQMGQEVILRCVPISNHLYFYWYRQILGQKVEFLVSFYNNEISEKSEIFDDQFSVERPDGSNFTLKIRSTKLEDSAMYFCASSTPGTGFNEKLFFGSGTQLSVL.

The rearrangement links TRBV19 to TRBJ1-1, with D hard to call. Germline V gives CDR1 LNHDA, CDR2 SQIVND (reference sequence). This CDR3 contains 11 residues. The V end lost 10 bases, the J end lost 6 bases, and 12 bases lay between the germline ends. CDR3 loop: CATSRSSEAFF. CDR3 nucleotide sequence: TGTGCCACATCACGCAGTTCTGAAGCTTTCTTT.

The V gene is TRBV20-1, the J gene TRBJ1-2; D remains ambiguous. Germline V gene sequence: CDR1 DFQATT, CDR2 SNEGSKA (reference sequence). Deletions cut 3 bases from V and 8 bases from J, with 10 bases between. CDR3 size: 11 residues. This CDR3 is CSASWREGYTF. The CDR3 DNA follows: TGCAGTGCTAGTTGGCGGGAGGGCTACACCTTC.

The CDR3 nucleotides are TGTGCCACCAGTGATCAGGGAAGTCTCTACGAGCAGTACTTC. Translation: CATSDQGSLYEQYF. This chain uses TRBV24-1 with TRBJ2-7; weak D call: TRBD1 (5 bases). This CDR3 is built from 14 residues. The germline gives CDR1 KGHDR, CDR2 SFDVKD. V lost 3 bases and J 3 bases, leaving 11 bases between the germline ends.

The chain links TRBV14 to TRBJ2-3; 9 bases are shared with TRBD2. Unmatched junction bases numbered 12, after V lost 0 bases and J lost 8 bases. CDR1 and CDR2 from the germline V gene are SGHDN and FVKESK. CDR3 length: 17 amino acids. CDR3 amino acids: CASSQDTLSGSFFTQYF. The CDR3 DNA follows: TGTGCCAGCAGCCAAGATACCCTTAGCGGGAGTTTTTTTACGCAGTATTTT.

V and J are TRBV7-9 and TRBJ1-1, with TRBD1 as a possible D gene (5 bases). CDR3 length: 13 residues. V gave up 10 bases and J gave up 3 bases, with 15 bases separating them. From germline, CDR1 is SEHNR and CDR2 FQNEAQ (reference sequence). The CDR3 DNA reads TGTGCCACGGGGCAGGGAGGGGACACTGAAGCTTTCTTT. It is translated as CATGQGGDTEAFF.

The genes are TRBV28 and TRBJ2-5; unclear D gene. V was pared by 6 bases and J by 0 bases, with 11 bases between. Per germline, CDR1 MDHEN and CDR2 SYDVKM. The CDR3 covers 14 residues. CDR3 sequence: CASSLSLYQETQYF. Here the CDR3 DNA reads TGTGCCAGCAGCCTTAGCCTGTACCAAGAGACCCAGTACTTC.

The gene calls are TRBV7-2 and TRBJ2-3; D remains ambiguous. The V gene lost 6 bases and the J gene lost 5 bases, with 12 bases spanning the gap. From germline, CDR1 is SGHTA and CDR2 FQGNSA. The CDR3 has 13 residues. CDR3 sequence (DNA): TGTGCCAGCAGGGGCTTAATCGGAGATACGCAGTATTTT. It encodes CASRGLIGDTQYF.

The genes are TRBV4-1 and TRBJ1-4; 8 nucleotides agree with TRBD1. Losses at the gene ends were 5 bases for V and 11 bases for J; bases not matched to a gene: 7. The CDR3 loop spans 13 amino acids. Per germline, CDR1 MGHRA and CDR2 YSYEKL. DNA of the CDR3: TGCGCCAGCAGCGAGGTGACAGGGGTGAAACTGTTTTTT. Protein product: CASSEVTGVKLFF.